Presented here are 23 T cell receptor beta chains from one specimen sequenced in a study of blood T cell repertoires in COVID-19 (TCRdb year 2020). Preparation of the library involved the immunoSEQ multiplex PCR assay. TCRdb's version of the immuneACCESS table is confined to in-frame rearrangements and falls short of the full clone set. An unresolved V gene accounts for under half of the shortfall where checked; the remainder is of unknown origin. The sample table records 180,000 or so clones; roughly 85% of these occur just once. The ten top clones hold just under 8.5% of the sample. The sample consisted of peripheral blood. The receptors originated from a woman aged 55-69 years with acute or convalescent COVID-19.

The V and J genes are TRBV28 and TRBJ1-1; D ambiguous. V was pared by 2 bases and J by 8 bases, with 9 bases between. The germline gives CDR1 MDHEN, CDR2 SYDVKM. The length of the CDR3 is 12 residues. The CDR3 DNA is TGTGCCAGCAGTTTACAAGCGGTCGAAGCTTTCTTT. The encoded protein is CASSLQAVEAFF.

The V call is TRBV7-9, the J call TRBJ1-4, with 9 nucleotides matching TRBD1. V lost 5 bases to trimming and J lost 8 bases; unmatched junction nucleotides: 6. The CDR3 loop spans 14 amino acids. The V gene's germline CDR1 is SEHNR and CDR2 FQNEAQ (reference sequence). CDR3 bases: TGTGCCAGCAGCCCTGGGACAGGGAGGGAAAAACTGTTTTTT. Translated: CASSPGTGREKLFF.

The rearrangement uses TRBV29-1 and TRBJ1-1, with TRBD1 matching over 10 bases. Germline V gene data show CDR1 as SQVTM and CDR2 as ANQGSEA. V shed 6 bases, J shed 6 bases, and the junction held 7 bases outside the gene matches. The CDR3 sequence is 13 residues long. The CDR3: CSVTGQGSPEAFF. Written as DNA, the CDR3 is TGCAGCGTAACGGGACAGGGGTCCCCTGAAGCTTTCTTT.

The J gene is TRBJ1-6, the V gene TRBV6-5; 10 bases map to TRBD1. V trimming: 8 bases; J trimming: 7 bases; junction bases outside the gene matches: 5. The CDR3 sequence is 14 residues long. Germline V gives CDR1 MNHEY, CDR2 SVGAGI. CDR3 loop: CASQLGQGNSPLHF. CDR3 bases: TGTGCCAGCCAATTGGGACAGGGGAATTCACCCCTCCACTTT.

This chain joins TRBV15 and TRBJ2-3; 10 bases align to TRBD2. Germline CDR1 is LNHNV and CDR2 is YYDKDF (reference sequence). The CDR3 length is 17 residues. J lost 6 bases, V lost 0 bases, and 9 bases had no gene match. The CDR3 reads CATSRDPLAGVADTQYF. In nucleotides, the CDR3 is TGTGCCACCAGCAGAGATCCCCTAGCGGGAGTCGCCGATACGCAGTATTTT.

The rearrangement links TRBV5-8 to TRBJ2-1; 11 nucleotides align to TRBD1. The CDR3 loop spans 16 amino acids. The V and J ends lost 4 bases and 1 base, in that order; junction bases with no gene match: 4. Germline CDR1 is SGHTS and CDR2 is YDEGEE. The CDR3 bases are TGTGCCAGCAGCGTGGACAGGGGGCTTTCCTACAATGAGCAGTTCTTC. Protein product: CASSVDRGLSYNEQFF.

V and J are TRBV5-1 and TRBJ1-2, with 7 nucleotides matching TRBD1. Germline CDR1 reads SGHRS; CDR2 reads YFSETQ. Trimming cost V 4 bases and J 4 bases; bases outside gene matches: 10. This CDR3 region has 15 residues. The CDR3: CASSPRQGWVYGYTF. CDR3 sequence (DNA): TGCGCCAGCAGCCCAAGACAGGGTTGGGTCTATGGCTACACCTTC.

The chain is built from TRBV11-2 and TRBJ1-1; no clear D. The germline V gene has CDR1 SGHAT and CDR2 FQNNGV. CDR3 length: 14 residues. Trimming pared 5 bases from V and 5 bases from J, leaving 15 bases between. The CDR3 region has the DNA TGTGCCAGCAGCCAGACCCCCGGGTCGACTGAAGCTTTCTTT. It codes for CASSQTPGSTEAFF.

The chain carries TRBV5-1 and TRBJ1-5; 9 nucleotides align to TRBD1. Germline V CDR1 and CDR2: SGHRS, YFSETQ. The trim removed 4 bases at V and 3 bases at J, leaving 5 bases unmatched. The CDR3 sequence is 15 residues long. The CDR3 spells CASSEQGASNQPQHF. CDR3 nucleotide sequence: TGCGCCAGCAGCGAACAGGGGGCCTCCAATCAGCCCCAGCATTTT. The full variable domain, rest sourced from reference TRBV5-1 and TRBJ1-5, is KAGVTQTPRYLIKTRGQQVTLSCSPISGHRSVSWYQQTPGQGLQFLFEYFSETQRNKGNFPGRFSGRQFSNSRSEMNVSTLELGDSALYLCASSEQGASNQPQHFGDGTRLSIL.

This clone was seen once. The chain couples TRBV3-1 (or the pseudogene TRBV3-2) to TRBJ1-6; D is uncertain. Germline values: CDR1 LGHDT, CDR2 YNNKEL (reference sequence). CDR3 size: 16 residues. V lost 4 bases to trimming and J lost 7 bases, with 17 bases between them. The CDR3 DNA follows: TGTGCCAGCAGCCCCCAAGGCGGTGGGGAGAATTCACCCCTCCACTTT. It is translated as CASSPQGGGENSPLHF.

A word on this clone: Other DNA sequences of this sample code for an identical CDR3. The J gene is TRBJ1-1, the V gene TRBV7-8, with D perhaps matching TRBD1 (6 bases). Germline V gene lookup returns CDR1 SGHVS and CDR2 FQNEAQ. Trimming stripped 2 bases from V and 3 bases from J, with 7 bases between. The CDR3 totals 13 residues. CDR3 nucleotide sequence: TGTGCCAGCAGCTTATCAGGGGACACTGAAGCTTTCTTT. It encodes CASSLSGDTEAFF.

The rearrangement joins TRBV3-1 (or the pseudogene TRBV3-2) to TRBJ1-6; no reliable D call. Germline V CDR1 and CDR2: LGHDT, YNNKEL (reference sequence). CDR3 size: 15 residues. The ends were cut back, 0 bases at V and 9 bases at J, with 12 bases in the middle. The CDR3 sequence: CASSQEGLVGSPLHF. As DNA, the CDR3 is TGTGCCAGCAGCCAAGAGGGTCTAGTAGGTTCACCCCTCCACTTT.

This chain joins TRBV9 and TRBJ1-5; D possibly corresponds to TRBD1 (6 bases). This CDR3 has 15 residues. CDR1 SGDLS and CDR2 YYNGEE come from the germline V gene. V lost 4 bases, J lost 3 bases, and 14 bases lay in between. The CDR3 here is CASSSRQEPNQPQHF. CDR3 nucleotides: TGTGCCAGCAGCTCCCGACAGGAACCCAATCAGCCCCAGCATTTT.

The genes are TRBV29-1 and TRBJ1-2; TRBD1 aligns across 8 bases. With 7 bases clipped from V and 3 bases from J, the junction kept 4 bases outside the gene matches. Germline V gene lookup returns CDR1 SQVTM and CDR2 ANQGSEA. The CDR3 consists of 12 residues. The CDR3: CSDRTGHYGYTF. CDR3 in DNA: TGCAGCGACCGGACAGGGCACTATGGCTACACCTTC.

This chain uses TRBV18 with TRBJ2-3; maybe TRBD2 (6 bases). The CDR3 consists of 15 residues. Germline V gene data show CDR1 as KGHSH and CDR2 as LQKENI. With 0 bases removed from V and 2 bases from J, the gap between germline ends came to 9 bases. The CDR3 is CASSPPAGNTDTQYF. As DNA, the CDR3 is TGTGCCAGCTCACCACCGGCGGGGAACACAGATACGCAGTATTTT. The full variable domain, in which reference TRBV18 and TRBJ2-3 provide the parts outside the CDR3, is NAGVMQNPRHLVRRRGQEARLRCSPMKGHSHVYWYRQLPEEGLKFMVYLQKENIIDESGMPKERFSAEFPKEGPSILRIQQVVRGDSAAYFCASSPPAGNTDTQYFGPGTRLTVL.

DNA for the CDR3: TGTGCCAGCAGCCGGGACAGGCTTAGCAATCAGCCCCAGCATTTT. It codes for CASSRDRLSNQPQHF. V gene TRBV2 combines with J gene TRBJ1-5; 8 bases fit TRBD1. The CDR3 runs to 15 residues. J lost 0 bases, V lost 6 bases, and 4 bases had no gene match. Germline V lookup: CDR1 SNHLY, CDR2 FYNNEI.

This sequence joins TRBV5-1 and TRBJ2-3, with a possible D match to TRBD2 (6 bases). This CDR3 has 13 residues. Germline CDR1 reads SGHRS; CDR2 reads YFSETQ. Trimming shortened V by 5 bases and J by 3 bases, and 10 bases separated the two germline ends. CDR3 amino acids: CASRISGTDTQYF. The CDR3 DNA sequence: TGCGCCAGCAGAATTAGCGGAACAGATACGCAGTATTTT. The entire variable domain, with the rest obtained from reference TRBV5-1 and TRBJ2-3, is as follows: KAGVTQTPRYLIKTRGQQVTLSCSPISGHRSVSWYQQTPGQGLQFLFEYFSETQRNKGNFPGRFSGRQFSNSRSEMNVSTLELGDSALYLCASRISGTDTQYFGPGTRLTVL.

The rearrangement links TRBV6-5 to TRBJ2-1; maybe TRBD1 (5 bases). Germline V CDR1 and CDR2: MNHEY, SVGAGI. The CDR3 is 15 amino acids. The V gene lost 2 bases and the J gene lost 2 bases, with 10 bases spanning the gap. The DNA for the CDR3 is TGTGCCAGCAGTTACAACGCAGGGACCTACAATGAGCAGTTCTTC. Its protein product is CASSYNAGTYNEQFF.

This chain links TRBV5-1 with TRBJ1-2, with 9 bases lining up with TRBD1. V was pared by 5 bases and J by 7 bases, with 6 bases of the junction left unmatched. The CDR3 has 13 residues. CDR1 and CDR2 (germline): SGHRS, YFSETQ. CDR3: CASSPTGGTGYTF. CDR3 nucleotides: TGCGCCAGCAGTCCGACAGGGGGTACTGGCTACACCTTC.

The chain recombines TRBV5-4 with TRBJ2-7, with TRBD2 matching over 8 bases. The CDR3 covers 15 residues. The germline gives CDR1 SGHNT, CDR2 YYREEE (reference sequence). V was clipped by 2 bases and J by 0 bases; unmatched bases: 4. CDR3 sequence: CASSLGSGSSYEQYF. The CDR3 coding sequence is TGTGCCAGCAGCTTAGGGAGCGGGAGCTCCTACGAGCAGTACTTC.

This clone was counted a single time. V gene TRBV5-4 combines with J gene TRBJ1-2; 8 bases line up with TRBD1. Germline assignment: CDR1 SGHNT and CDR2 YYREEE (reference sequence). The ends lost 4 bases at V and 2 bases at J; junction bases unmatched: 13. This CDR3 is built from 17 residues. The CDR3 DNA reads TGTGCCAGCAGCCCCGGACAGGGTAATCTCGCGAACTATGGCTACACCTTC. Protein: CASSPGQGNLANYGYTF.

The chain couples TRBV3-1 (or the pseudogene TRBV3-2) to TRBJ2-5; TRBD2 might be the D (5 bases). Germline V lookup: CDR1 LGHDT, CDR2 YNNKEL (reference sequence). The ends were cut back, 5 bases at V and 5 bases at J, with 18 bases in the middle. This CDR3 has 15 residues. The CDR3, as DNA: TGTGCCAGCAGCTTAAGAACGGGATGGTCGGAGACCCAGTACTTC. As protein: CASSLRTGWSETQYF.

This chain joins TRBV6-1 and TRBJ2-7; weak D call: TRBD1 (6 bases). The CDR3 totals 14 residues. Deletions cut 1 base from V and 7 bases from J, with 14 bases between. CDR1 and CDR2 (germline): MNHNS, SASEGT. CDR3 coding DNA: TGTGCCAGCAGTGAAGGTCTGGGGGCGAGGGAGCAGTACGTC. Residues: CASSEGLGAREQYV.